This T cell receptor beta chain was sequenced in a study of PD-1 blockade in classical Hodgkin lymphoma. Looking at the study overall: Treatment was intravenous nivolumab, 3 mg/kg every 2 weeks, until progression.

Assay: immunoSEQ multiplex PCR; the TCRdb copy retains only in-frame clones and omits some. The table lists 9,500 to 10,000 clones, 90% to 95% of them singletons. Trimming took off 6 bases at V and 2 bases at J, with 17 bases between the two ends. CDR1 and CDR2 from the germline V gene are MNHEY and SMNVEV (reference sequence). This CDR3 is 15 amino acids long. All patients experienced relapse after autologous stem cell transplantation, and brentuximab vedotin exposure was variable. The sample here was peripheral blood mononuclear cells (PBMCs), taken at baseline. The receptor comes from a human donor with classical Hodgkin lymphoma. The chain combines TRBV27 with TRBJ2-7; weak D call: TRBD1 (6 bases). CDR3 residues: CASRFKPDRAYEQYF. CDR3 DNA sequence: TGTGCCAGCAGATTTAAACCGGACAGAGCCTACGAGCAGTACTTC.